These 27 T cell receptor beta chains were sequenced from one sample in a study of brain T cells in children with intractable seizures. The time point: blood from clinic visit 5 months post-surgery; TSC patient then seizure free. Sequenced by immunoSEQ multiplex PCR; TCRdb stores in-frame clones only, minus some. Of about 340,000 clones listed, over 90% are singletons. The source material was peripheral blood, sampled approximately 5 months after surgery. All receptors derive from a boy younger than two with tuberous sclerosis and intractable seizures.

CDR3 in amino acids: CASSLWRGNEKLFF. CDR3 nucleotide sequence: TGTGCCAGCAGTTTATGGCGGGGTAATGAAAAACTGTTTTTT. This chain uses TRBV27 with TRBJ1-4; D is unclear. CDR1 is MNHEY, CDR2 SMNVEV, per germline (reference sequence). The CDR3 contains 14 residues. V lost 1 base to trimming and J lost 4 bases, with 7 bases between them. Full variable domain (rest looked up from reference TRBV27 and TRBJ1-4): EAQVTQNPRYLITVTGKKLTVTCSQNMNHEYMSWYRQDPGLGLRQIYYSMNVEVTDKGDVPEGYKVSRKEKRNFPLILESPSPNQTSLYFCASSLWRGNEKLFFGSGTQLSVL.

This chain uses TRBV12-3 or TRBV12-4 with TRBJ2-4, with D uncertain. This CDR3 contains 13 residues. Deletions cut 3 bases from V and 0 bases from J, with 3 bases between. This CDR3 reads CASSFLAKNIQYF. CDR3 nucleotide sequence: TGTGCCAGCAGTTTTCTAGCCAAAAACATTCAGTACTTC.

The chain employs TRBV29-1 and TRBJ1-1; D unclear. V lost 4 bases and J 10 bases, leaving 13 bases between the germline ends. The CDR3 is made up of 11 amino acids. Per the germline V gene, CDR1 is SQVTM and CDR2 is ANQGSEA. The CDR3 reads CSVGTGNGAFF. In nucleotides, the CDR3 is TGCAGCGTTGGTACGGGGAACGGAGCTTTCTTT.

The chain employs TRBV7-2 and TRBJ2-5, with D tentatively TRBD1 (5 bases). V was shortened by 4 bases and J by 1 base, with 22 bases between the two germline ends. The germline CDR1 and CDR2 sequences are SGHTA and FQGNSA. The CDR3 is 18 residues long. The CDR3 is CASSSPRRDSYFQETQYF. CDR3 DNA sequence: TGTGCCAGCAGCTCACCCCGTCGTGACAGTTACTTCCAAGAGACCCAGTACTTC.

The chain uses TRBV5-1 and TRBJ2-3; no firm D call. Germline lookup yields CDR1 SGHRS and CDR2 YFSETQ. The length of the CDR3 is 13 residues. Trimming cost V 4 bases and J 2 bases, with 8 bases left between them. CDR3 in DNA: TGCGCCAGCAGCCCGGAAATCACAGATACGCAGTATTTT. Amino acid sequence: CASSPEITDTQYF.

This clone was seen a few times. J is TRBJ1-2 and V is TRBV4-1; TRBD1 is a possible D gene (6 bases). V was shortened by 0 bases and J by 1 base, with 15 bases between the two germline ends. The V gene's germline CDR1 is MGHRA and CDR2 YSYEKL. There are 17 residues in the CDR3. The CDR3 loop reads CASSQEPSGVYNYGYTF. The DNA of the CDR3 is TGCGCCAGCAGCCAAGAACCATCAGGGGTTTATAACTATGGCTACACCTTC.

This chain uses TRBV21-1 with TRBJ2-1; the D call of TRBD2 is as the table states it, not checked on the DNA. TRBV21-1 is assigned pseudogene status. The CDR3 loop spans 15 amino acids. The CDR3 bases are TGTGCCAGCAGCAAAGCCGCCCCACGAGAGTATGAGCAGTTCTTC. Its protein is CASSKAAPREYEQFF.

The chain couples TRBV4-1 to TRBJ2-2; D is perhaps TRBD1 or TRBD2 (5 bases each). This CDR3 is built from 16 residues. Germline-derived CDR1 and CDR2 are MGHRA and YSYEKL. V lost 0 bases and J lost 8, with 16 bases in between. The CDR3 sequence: CASSQEGEGPRGELFF. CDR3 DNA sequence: TGCGCCAGCAGCCAAGAGGGTGAGGGGCCGCGTGGGGAGCTGTTTTTT.

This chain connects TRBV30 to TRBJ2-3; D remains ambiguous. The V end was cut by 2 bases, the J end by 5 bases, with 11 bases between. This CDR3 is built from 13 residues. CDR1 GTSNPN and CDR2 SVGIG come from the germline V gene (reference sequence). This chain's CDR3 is CAWSLPKRDTQYF. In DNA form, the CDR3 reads TGTGCCTGGAGTCTTCCAAAGCGAGATACGCAGTATTTT. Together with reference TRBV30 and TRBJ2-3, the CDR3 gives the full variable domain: SQTIHQWPATLVQPVGSPLSLECTVEGTSNPNLYWYRQAAGRGLQLLFYSVGIGQISSEVPQNLSASRPQDRQFILSSKKLLLSDSGFYLCAWSLPKRDTQYFGPGTRLTVL.

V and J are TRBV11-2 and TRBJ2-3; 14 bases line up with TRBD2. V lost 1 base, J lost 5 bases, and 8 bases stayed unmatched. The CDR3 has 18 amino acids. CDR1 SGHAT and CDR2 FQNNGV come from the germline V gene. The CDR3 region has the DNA TGTGCCAGCAGCTTAGGAAGACTAGCGGGGGGGCCCGGAGATACGCAGTATTTT. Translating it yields CASSLGRLAGGPGDTQYF. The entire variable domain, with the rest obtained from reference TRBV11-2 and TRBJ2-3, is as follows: EAGVAQSPRYKIIEKRQSVAFWCNPISGHATLYWYQQILGQGPKLLIQFQNNGVVDDSQLPKDRFSAERLKGVDSTLKIQPAKLEDSAVYLCASSLGRLAGGPGDTQYFGPGTRLTVL.

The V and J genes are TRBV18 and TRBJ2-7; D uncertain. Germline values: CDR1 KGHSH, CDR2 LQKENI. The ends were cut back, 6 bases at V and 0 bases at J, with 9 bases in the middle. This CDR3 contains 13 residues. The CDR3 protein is CASSPESSYEQYF. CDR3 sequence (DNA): TGTGCCAGCTCCCCCGAGTCCTCCTACGAGCAGTACTTC.

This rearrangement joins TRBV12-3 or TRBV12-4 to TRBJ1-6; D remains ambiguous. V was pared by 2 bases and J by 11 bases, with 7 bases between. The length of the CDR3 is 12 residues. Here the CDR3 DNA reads TGTGCCAGCAGTTTAAAGGGTCCACCCCTCCACTTT. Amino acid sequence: CASSLKGPPLHF.

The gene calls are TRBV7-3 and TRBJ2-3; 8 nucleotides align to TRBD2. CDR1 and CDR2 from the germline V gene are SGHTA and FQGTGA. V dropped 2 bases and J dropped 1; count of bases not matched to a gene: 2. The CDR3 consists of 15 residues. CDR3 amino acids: CASSLASGRTDTQYF. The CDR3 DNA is TGTGCCAGCAGCTTAGCTAGCGGGCGCACAGATACGCAGTATTTT.

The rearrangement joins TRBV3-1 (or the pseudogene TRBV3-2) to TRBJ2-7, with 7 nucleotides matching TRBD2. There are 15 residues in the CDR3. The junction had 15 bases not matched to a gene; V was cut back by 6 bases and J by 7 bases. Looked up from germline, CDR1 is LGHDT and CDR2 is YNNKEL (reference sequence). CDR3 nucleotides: TGTGCCAGCAGATTCGGAACGGGAGGATTTGAGGAGCAGTACTTC. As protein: CASRFGTGGFEEQYF.

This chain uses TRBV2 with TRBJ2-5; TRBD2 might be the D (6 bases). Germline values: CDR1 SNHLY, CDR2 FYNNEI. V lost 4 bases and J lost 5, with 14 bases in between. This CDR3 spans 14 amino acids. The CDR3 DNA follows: TGTGCCAGCAGTGCCTGGAGGGTTGGGGAGACCCAGTACTTC. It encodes CASSAWRVGETQYF.

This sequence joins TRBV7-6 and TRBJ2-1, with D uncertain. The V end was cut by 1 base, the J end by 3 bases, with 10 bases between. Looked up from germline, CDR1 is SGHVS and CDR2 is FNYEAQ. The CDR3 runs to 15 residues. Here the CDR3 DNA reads TGTGCCAGCAGCTTAGGGCCCGAGAGCTACAATGAGCAGTTCTTC. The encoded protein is CASSLGPESYNEQFF.

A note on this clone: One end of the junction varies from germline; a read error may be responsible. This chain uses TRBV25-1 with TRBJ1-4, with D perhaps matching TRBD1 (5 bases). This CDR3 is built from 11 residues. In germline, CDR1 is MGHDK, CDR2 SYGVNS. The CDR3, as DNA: TGTGCCAGCAGTGCGGATGACAGTGAGATTTTT. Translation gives CASSADDSEIF. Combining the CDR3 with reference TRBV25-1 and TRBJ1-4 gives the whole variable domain EADIYQTPRYLVIGTGKKITLECSQTMGHDKMYWYQQDPGMELHLIHYSYGVNSTEKGDLSSESTVSRIRTEHFPLTLESARPSHTSQYLCASSADDSEIFGSGTQLSVL.

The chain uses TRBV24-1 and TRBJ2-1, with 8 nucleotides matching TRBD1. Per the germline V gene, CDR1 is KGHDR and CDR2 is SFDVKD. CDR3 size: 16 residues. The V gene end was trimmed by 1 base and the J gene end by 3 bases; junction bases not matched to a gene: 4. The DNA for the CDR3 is TGTGCCACCAGTGATTTTGAGACAGGGGTCTACAATGAGCAGTTCTTC. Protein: CATSDFETGVYNEQFF.

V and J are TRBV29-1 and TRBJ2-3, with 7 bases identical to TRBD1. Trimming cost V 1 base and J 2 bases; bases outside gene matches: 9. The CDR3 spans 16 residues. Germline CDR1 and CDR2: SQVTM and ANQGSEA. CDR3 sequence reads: CSVEVGTAYFTDTQYF. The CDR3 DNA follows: TGCAGCGTTGAAGTTGGGACAGCGTATTTCACAGATACGCAGTATTTT.

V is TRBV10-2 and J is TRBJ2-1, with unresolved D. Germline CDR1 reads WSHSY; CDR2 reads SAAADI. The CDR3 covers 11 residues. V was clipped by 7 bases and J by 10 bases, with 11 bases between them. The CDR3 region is CASTAAGEQFF. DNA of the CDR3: TGCGCCAGCACCGCGGCCGGAGAGCAGTTCTTC.

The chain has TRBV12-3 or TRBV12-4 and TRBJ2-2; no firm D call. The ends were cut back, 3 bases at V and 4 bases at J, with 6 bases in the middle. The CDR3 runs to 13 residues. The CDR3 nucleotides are TGTGCCAGCAGTTTGCACTCCACCGGGGAGCTGTTTTTT. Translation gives CASSLHSTGELFF.

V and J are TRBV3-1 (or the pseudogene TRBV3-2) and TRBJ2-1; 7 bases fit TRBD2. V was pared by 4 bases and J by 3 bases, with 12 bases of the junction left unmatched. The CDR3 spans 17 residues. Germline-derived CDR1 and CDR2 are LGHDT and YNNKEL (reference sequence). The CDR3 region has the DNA TGTGCCAGCAGCCGCGGCCTTGCGGGAGCGGACTACAATGAGCAGTTCTTC. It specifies CASSRGLAGADYNEQFF.

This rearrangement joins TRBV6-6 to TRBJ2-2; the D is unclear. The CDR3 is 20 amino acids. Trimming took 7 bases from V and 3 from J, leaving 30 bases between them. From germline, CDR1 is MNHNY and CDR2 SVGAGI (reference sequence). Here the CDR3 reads CASTYYPQRSRRADTGELFF. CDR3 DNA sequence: TGTGCCAGCACCTACTACCCCCAGCGTTCCCGACGGGCGGACACCGGGGAGCTGTTTTTT.

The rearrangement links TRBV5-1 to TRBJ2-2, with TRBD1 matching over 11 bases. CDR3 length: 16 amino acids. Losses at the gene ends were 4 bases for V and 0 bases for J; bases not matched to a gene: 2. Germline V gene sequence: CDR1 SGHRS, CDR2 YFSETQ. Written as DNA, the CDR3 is TGCGCCAGCAGCGGACAGGGGGCCGCGAACACCGGGGAGCTGTTTTTT. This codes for CASSGQGAANTGELFF.

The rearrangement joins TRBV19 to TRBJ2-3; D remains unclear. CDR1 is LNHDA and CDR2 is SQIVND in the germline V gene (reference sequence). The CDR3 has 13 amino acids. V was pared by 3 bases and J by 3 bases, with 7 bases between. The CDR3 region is CASSMIRTDTQYF. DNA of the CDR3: TGTGCCAGTAGTATGATAAGGACAGATACGCAGTATTTT.

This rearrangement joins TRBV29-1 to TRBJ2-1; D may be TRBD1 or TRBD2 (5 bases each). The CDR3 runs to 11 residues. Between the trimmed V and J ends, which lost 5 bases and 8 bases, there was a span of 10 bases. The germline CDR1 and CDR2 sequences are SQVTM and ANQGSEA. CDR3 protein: CSVSRDDEQFF. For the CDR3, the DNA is TGCAGCGTTTCCAGGGACGATGAGCAGTTCTTC.

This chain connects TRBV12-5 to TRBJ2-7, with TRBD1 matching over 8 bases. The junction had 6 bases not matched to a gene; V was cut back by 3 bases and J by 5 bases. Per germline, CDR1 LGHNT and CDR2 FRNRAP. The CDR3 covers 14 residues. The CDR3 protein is CASGFLDRENEQYF. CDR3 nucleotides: TGTGCTAGTGGTTTTTTGGACAGGGAAAACGAGCAGTACTTC.